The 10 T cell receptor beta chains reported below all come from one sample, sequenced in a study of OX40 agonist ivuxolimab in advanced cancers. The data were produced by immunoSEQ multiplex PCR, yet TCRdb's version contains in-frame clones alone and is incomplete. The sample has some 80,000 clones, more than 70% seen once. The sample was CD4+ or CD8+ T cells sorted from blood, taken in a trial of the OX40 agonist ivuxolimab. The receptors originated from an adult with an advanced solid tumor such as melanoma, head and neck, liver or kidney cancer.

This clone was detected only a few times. CDR3 sequence (DNA): TGTGCCTGGAGTGTACGCCCACCGGGACAGTGGGACACCGGGGAGCTGTTTTTT. Residues: CAWSVRPPGQWDTGELFF. The chain employs TRBV30 and TRBJ2-2; TRBD1 matches 7 bases. J was trimmed by 3 bases and V by 0 bases; bases with no gene match: 13. The V gene's germline CDR1 is GTSNPN and CDR2 SVGIG (reference sequence). This CDR3 has 18 amino acids. The full variable domain, in which reference TRBV30 and TRBJ2-2 provide the parts outside the CDR3, is SQTIHQWPATLVQPVGSPLSLECTVEGTSNPNLYWYRQAAGRGLQLLFYSVGIGQISSEVPQNLSASRPQDRQFILSSKKLLLSDSGFYLCAWSVRPPGQWDTGELFFGEGSRLTVL.

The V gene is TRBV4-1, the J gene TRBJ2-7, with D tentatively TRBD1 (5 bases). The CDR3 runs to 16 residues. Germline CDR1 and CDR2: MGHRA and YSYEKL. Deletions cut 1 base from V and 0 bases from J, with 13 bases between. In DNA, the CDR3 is TGCGCCAGCAGCCAAGCATCCAGGGCCCTCTCCTACGAGCAGTACTTC. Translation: CASSQASRALSYEQYF.

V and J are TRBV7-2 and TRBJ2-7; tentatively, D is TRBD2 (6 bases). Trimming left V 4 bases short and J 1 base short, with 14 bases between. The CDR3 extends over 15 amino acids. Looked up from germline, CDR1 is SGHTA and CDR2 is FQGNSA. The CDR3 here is CASSSDRGRSYEQYF. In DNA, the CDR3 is TGTGCCAGCAGCTCAGATCGGGGGAGGTCCTACGAGCAGTACTTC. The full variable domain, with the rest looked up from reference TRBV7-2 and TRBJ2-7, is GAGVSQSPSNKVTEKGKDVELRCDPISGHTALYWYRQSLGQGLEFLIYFQGNSAPDKSGLPSDRFSAERTGGSVSTLTIQRTQQEDSAVYLCASSSDRGRSYEQYFGPGTRLTVT.

The CDR3 DNA follows: TGTGCCAGCAGCTGGGGACAGGGGTACGGAAACACCATATATTTT. This codes for CASSWGQGYGNTIYF. The chain links TRBV5-5 to TRBJ1-3, with 10 bases matching TRBD1. The V gene end was trimmed by 3 bases and the J gene end by 4 bases; junction bases not matched to a gene: 4. Germline V CDR1 and CDR2: SGHKS, YYEKEE (reference sequence). The CDR3 length is 15 residues.

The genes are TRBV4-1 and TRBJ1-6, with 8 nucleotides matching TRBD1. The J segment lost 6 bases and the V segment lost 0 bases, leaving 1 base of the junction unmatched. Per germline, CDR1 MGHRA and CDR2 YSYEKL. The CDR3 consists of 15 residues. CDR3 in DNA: TGCGCCAGCAGCCAAGACAGGGGGCGTAATTCACCCCTCCACTTT. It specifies CASSQDRGRNSPLHF.

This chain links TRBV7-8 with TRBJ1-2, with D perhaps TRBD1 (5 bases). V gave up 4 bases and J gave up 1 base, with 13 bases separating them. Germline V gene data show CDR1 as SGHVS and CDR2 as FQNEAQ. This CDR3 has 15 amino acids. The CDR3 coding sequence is TGTGCCAGCAGCTCCCGTGGACAACTTAACTATGGCTACACCTTC. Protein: CASSSRGQLNYGYTF.

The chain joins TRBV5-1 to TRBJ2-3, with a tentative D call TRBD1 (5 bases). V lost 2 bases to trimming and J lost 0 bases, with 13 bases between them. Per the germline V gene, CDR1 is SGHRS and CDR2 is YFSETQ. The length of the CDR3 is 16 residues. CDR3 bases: TGCGCCAGCAGCTTAGGGGTTCTCACTAGCACAGATACGCAGTATTTT. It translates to CASSLGVLTSTDTQYF.

In DNA form, the CDR3 reads TGTGCCAGCCAGCTTAACAGGGGAGAGACCCAGTACTTC. Encoded protein: CASQLNRGETQYF. The chain joins TRBV18 to TRBJ2-5; 7 bases map to TRBD1. Germline-derived CDR1 and CDR2 are KGHSH and LQKENI. The CDR3 spans 13 residues. The V gene end was trimmed by 8 bases and the J gene end by 4 bases; junction bases not matched to a gene: 7.

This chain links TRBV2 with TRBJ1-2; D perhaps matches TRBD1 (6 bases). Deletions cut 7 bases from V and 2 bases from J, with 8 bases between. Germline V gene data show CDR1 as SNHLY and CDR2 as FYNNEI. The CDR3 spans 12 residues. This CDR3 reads CASNQGNYGYTF. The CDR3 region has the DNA TGTGCCAGCAATCAGGGGAACTATGGCTACACCTTC.

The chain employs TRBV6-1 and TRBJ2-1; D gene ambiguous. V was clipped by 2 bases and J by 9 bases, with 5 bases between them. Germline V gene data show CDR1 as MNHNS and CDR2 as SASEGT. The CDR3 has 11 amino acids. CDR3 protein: CASSESVEQFF. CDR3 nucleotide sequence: TGTGCCAGCAGTGAATCGGTTGAGCAGTTCTTC.